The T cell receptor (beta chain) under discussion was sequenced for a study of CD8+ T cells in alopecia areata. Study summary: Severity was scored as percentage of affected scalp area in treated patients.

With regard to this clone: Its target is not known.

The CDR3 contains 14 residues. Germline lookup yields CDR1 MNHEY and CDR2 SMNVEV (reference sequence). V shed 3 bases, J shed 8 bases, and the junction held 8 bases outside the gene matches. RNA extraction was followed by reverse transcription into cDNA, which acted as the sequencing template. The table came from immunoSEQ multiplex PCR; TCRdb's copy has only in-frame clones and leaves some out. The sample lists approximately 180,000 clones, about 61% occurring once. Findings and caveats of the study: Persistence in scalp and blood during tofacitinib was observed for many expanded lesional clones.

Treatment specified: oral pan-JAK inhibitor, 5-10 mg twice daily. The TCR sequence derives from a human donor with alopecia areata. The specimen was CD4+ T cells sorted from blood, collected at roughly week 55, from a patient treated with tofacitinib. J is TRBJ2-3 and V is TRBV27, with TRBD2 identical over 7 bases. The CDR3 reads CASSFDQSSGTQYF. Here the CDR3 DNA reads TGTGCCAGCAGTTTTGATCAGTCTAGCGGTACGCAGTATTTT.